The clone carrying this T cell receptor (beta chain) has more than one count but fewer than ten. Per germline, CDR1 LGHDT and CDR2 YNNKEL (reference sequence). This CDR3 is 15 amino acids long. The V and J ends lost 4 bases and 4 bases respectively, with 16 bases between them. This sample was included in a study of identical twins. TCRdb reprocessed the 5' RACE reads via MiXCR and lists one record per CDR3 protein. The sample holds roughly 480,000 distinct CDR3 sequences; roughly 26% are singletons and the top ten take 2.5% to 3.5%. These data were also filed under a second study, of T cells expressing NK-cell markers. That paper notes: Restricting sorting to alpha-beta TCR T cells was achieved in several experiments by an anti-gamma-delta TCR antibody. Each of over 5 donors carried dominant NKG2C+ clonotypes accounting for about 1.0-7.0% of CD8+ T cells.

The sequenced sample consisted of CD4+ T cells sorted from blood. The chain carries TRBV3-1 and TRBJ1-2, with TRBD1 as a possible D gene (5 bases). This sequence originates from a woman between 18 and 30 years old in good health. The CDR3 spells CASSPAFGGGYGYTF. The CDR3 DNA follows: TGTGCCAGCAGCCCCGCGTTCGGGGGGGGCTATGGCTACACCTTC.